These 2 T cell receptor beta chains were sequenced from one sample in a study of blood T cell repertoires in COVID-19. Data came from immunoSEQ multiplex PCR; TCRdb stores just in-frame clones and leaves some out. Of around 500,000 clones in the sample, approximately 88% were seen once. Specimen: PBMCs or T cells enriched from blood (not recorded which). These receptors originate from a woman aged 40 to 50 who had recovered from COVID-19.

V gene TRBV3-1 (or the pseudogene TRBV3-2) combines with J gene TRBJ2-1; TRBD2 might be the D (6 bases). Germline V lookup: CDR1 LGHDT, CDR2 YNNKEL (reference sequence). The CDR3 totals 15 residues. V was shortened by 0 bases and J by 10 bases, with 16 bases between the two germline ends. The chain's CDR3 is CASSQDTGELREQFF. The CDR3 region has the DNA TGTGCCAGCAGCCAAGACACGGGAGAGTTGCGCGAGCAGTTCTTC.

The V and J genes are TRBV18 and TRBJ1-1, with TRBD1 as a possible D gene (6 bases). This CDR3 spans 13 amino acids. V was pared by 3 bases and J by 4 bases, with 9 bases between. Germline CDR1 reads KGHSH; CDR2 reads LQKENI. The CDR3 region has the DNA TGTGCCAGCTCACCGGACAGCGTCACTGAAGCTTTCTTT. This translates into CASSPDSVTEAFF. Full variable domain (rest looked up from reference TRBV18 and TRBJ1-1): NAGVMQNPRHLVRRRGQEARLRCSPMKGHSHVYWYRQLPEEGLKFMVYLQKENIIDESGMPKERFSAEFPKEGPSILRIQQVVRGDSAAYFCASSPDSVTEAFFGQGTRLTVV.